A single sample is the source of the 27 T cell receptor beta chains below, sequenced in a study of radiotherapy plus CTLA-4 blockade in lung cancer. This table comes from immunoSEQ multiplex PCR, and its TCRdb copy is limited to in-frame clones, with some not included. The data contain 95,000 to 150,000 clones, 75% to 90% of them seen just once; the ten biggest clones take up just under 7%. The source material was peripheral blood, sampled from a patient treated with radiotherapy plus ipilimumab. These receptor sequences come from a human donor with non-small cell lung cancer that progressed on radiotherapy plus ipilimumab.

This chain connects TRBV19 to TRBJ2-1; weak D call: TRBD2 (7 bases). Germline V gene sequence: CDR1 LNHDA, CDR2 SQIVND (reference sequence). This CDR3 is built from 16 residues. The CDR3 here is CAFRGTCKRDTHEQFF. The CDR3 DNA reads TGTGCGTTCCGTGGGACATGTAAGCGGGATACGCATGAGCAGTTCTTC.

This CDR3 is CASSWGQGNYEQYF. The CDR3 coding sequence is TGTGCCAGCAGCTGGGGGCAGGGGAATTACGAGCAGTACTTC. The chain couples TRBV7-2 to TRBJ2-7; maybe TRBD1 (6 bases). From germline, CDR1 is SGHTA and CDR2 FQGNSA. V lost 4 bases to trimming and J lost 4 bases, with 14 bases between them. This CDR3 comprises 14 residues. Variable domain in full (rest from reference TRBV7-2 and TRBJ2-7): GAGVSQSPSNKVTEKGKDVELRCDPISGHTALYWYRQSLGQGLEFLIYFQGNSAPDKSGLPSDRFSAERTGGSVSTLTIQRTQQEDSAVYLCASSWGQGNYEQYFGPGTRLTVT.

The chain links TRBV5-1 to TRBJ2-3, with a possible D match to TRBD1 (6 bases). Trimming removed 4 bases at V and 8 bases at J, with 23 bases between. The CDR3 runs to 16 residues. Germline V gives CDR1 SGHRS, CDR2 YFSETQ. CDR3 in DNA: TGCGCCAGCAGCCGAACGACAGCCACCCGCAGGGGTACGCAGTATTTT. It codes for CASSRTTATRRGTQYF.

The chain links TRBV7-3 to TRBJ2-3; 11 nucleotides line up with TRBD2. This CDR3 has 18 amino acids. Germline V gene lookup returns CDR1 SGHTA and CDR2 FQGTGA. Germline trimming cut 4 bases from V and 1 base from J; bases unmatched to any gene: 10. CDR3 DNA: TGTGCCAGCAGCTCGGGACTAGCGGAGTCTTCAGGCACAGATACGCAGTATTTT. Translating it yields CASSSGLAESSGTDTQYF.

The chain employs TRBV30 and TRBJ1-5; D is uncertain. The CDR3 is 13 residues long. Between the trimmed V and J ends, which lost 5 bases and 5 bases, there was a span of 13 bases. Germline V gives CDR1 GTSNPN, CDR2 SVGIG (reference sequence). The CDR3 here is CAWAGGGDQPQHF. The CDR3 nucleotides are TGTGCCTGGGCCGGAGGTGGGGATCAGCCCCAGCATTTT.

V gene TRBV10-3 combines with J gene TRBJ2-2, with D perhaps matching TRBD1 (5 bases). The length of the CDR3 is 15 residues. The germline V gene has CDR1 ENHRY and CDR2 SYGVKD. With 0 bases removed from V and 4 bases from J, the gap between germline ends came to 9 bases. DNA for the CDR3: TGTGCCATCAGTGAGTCGCAGGGTGGCACCGGGGAGCTGTTTTTT. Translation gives CAISESQGGTGELFF.

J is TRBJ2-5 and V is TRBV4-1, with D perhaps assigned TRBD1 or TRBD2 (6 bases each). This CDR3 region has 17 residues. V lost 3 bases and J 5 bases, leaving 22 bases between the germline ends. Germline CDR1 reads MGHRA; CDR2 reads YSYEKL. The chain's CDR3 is CASSQIPGASDGETQYF. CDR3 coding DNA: TGCGCCAGCAGCCAGATCCCGGGGGCCTCTGATGGGGAGACCCAGTACTTC.

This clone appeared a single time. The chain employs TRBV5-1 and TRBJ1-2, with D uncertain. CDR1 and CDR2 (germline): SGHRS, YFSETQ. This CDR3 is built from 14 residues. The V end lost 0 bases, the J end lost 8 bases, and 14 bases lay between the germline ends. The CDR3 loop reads CASSLAPLVEGYTF. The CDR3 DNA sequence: TGCGCCAGCAGCTTGGCTCCTTTGGTTGAGGGCTACACCTTC.

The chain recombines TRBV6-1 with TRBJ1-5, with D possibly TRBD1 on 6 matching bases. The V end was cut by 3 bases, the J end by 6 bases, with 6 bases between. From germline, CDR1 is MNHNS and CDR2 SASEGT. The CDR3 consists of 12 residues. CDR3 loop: CASSDRGQPQHF. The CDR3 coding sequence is TGTGCCAGCAGTGACAGGGGTCAGCCCCAGCATTTT.

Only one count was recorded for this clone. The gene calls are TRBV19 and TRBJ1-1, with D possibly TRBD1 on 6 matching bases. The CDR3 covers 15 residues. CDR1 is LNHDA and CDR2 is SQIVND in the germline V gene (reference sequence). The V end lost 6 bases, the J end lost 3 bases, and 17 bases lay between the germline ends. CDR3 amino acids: CASRRGGAKDTEAFF. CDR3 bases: TGTGCCAGTAGGCGAGGGGGGGCGAAAGACACTGAAGCTTTCTTT. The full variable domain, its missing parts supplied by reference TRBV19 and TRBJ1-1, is DGGITQSPKYLFRKEGQNVTLSCEQNLNHDAMYWYRQDPGQGLRLIYYSQIVNDFQKGDIAEGYSVSREKKESFPLTVTSAQKNPTAFYLCASRRGGAKDTEAFFGQGTRLTVV.

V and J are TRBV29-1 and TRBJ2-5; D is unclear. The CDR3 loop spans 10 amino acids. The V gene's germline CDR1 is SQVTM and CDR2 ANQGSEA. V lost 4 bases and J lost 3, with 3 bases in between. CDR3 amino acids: CSVGEETQYF. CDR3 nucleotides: TGCAGCGTTGGCGAAGAGACCCAGTACTTC.

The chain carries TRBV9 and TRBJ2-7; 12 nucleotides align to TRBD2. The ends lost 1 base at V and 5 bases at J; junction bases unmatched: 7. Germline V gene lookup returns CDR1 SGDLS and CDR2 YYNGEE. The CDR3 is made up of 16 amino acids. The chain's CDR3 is CASSVTGLAGINEQYF. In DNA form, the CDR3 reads TGTGCCAGCAGCGTAACCGGACTAGCGGGAATAAACGAGCAGTACTTC.

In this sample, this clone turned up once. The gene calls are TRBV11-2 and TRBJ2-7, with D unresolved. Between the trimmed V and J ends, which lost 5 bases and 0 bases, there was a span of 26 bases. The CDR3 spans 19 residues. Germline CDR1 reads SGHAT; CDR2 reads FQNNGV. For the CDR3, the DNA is TGTGCCAGCAGCACCCTCGTTGGATACGCTGCAGATGCCTCCTACGAGCAGTACTTC. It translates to CASSTLVGYAADASYEQYF.

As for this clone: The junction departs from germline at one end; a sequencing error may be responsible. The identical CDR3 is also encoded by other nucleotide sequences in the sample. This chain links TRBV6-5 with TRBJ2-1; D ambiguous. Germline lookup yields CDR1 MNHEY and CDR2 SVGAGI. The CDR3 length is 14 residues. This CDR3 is CASSYFGRDHEQFF. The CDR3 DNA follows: TGCGCCAGCAGTTACTTCGGACGAGATCATGAGCAGTTCTTC.

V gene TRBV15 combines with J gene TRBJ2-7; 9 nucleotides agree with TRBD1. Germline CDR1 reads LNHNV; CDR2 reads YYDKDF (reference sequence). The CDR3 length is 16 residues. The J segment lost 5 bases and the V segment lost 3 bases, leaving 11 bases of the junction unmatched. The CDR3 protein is CATSRMTGGVGNEQYF. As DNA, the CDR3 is TGTGCCACCAGCAGGATGACAGGGGGAGTAGGTAACGAGCAGTACTTC. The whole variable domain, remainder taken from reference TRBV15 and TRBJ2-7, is DAMVIQNPRYQVTQFGKPVTLSCSQTLNHNVMYWYQQKSSQAPKLLFHYYDKDFNNEADTPDNFQSRRPNTSFCFLDIRSPGLGDTAMYLCATSRMTGGVGNEQYFGPGTRLTVT.

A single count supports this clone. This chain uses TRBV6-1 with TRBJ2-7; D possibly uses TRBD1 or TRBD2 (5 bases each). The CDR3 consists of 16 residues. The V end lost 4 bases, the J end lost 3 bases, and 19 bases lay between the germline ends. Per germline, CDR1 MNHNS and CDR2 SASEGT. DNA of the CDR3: TGTGCCAGCAGTGTAAAGTCCGGGACGACGGTCTACGAGCAGTACTTC. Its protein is CASSVKSGTTVYEQYF.

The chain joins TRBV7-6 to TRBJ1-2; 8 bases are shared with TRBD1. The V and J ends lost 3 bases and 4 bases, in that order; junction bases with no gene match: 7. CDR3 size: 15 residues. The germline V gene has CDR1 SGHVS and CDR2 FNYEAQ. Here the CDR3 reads CASSLGTGGFYGYTF. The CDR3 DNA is TGTGCCAGCAGCTTGGGGACAGGCGGGTTCTATGGCTACACCTTC.

The CDR3 DNA reads as TGTGCCTTGAAACTACCCGGCACCTCGGCCAAAAACATTCAGTACTTC. Residues: CALKLPGTSAKNIQYF. The chain recombines TRBV30 with TRBJ2-4; D ambiguous. The germline V gene encodes CDR1 GTSNPN and CDR2 SVGIG (reference sequence). V lost 7 bases and J 1 base, leaving 20 bases between the germline ends. This CDR3 is 16 amino acids long.

This chain's CDR3 is CASSQGGGSYNEQFF. The CDR3 nucleotides are TGTGCCAGCAGCCAAGGTGGTGGCTCCTACAATGAGCAGTTCTTC. The V call is TRBV4-2, the J call TRBJ2-1; D remains ambiguous. This CDR3 is built from 15 residues. V was trimmed by 1 base and J by 0 bases, leaving 7 bases between them. Germline V gene lookup returns CDR1 LGHNA and CDR2 YNFKEQ.

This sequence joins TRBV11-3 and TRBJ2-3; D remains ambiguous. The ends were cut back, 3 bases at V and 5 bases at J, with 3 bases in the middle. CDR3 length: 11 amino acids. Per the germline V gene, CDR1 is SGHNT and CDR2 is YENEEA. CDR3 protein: CASSFQDTQYF. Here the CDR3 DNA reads TGTGCCAGCAGCTTCCAAGATACGCAGTATTTT.

For the CDR3, the DNA is TGTGCCAGCAGCCCCACTAGCGGGAGATTGTCCTACAATGAGCAGTTCTTC. It encodes CASSPTSGRLSYNEQFF. The chain joins TRBV4-2 to TRBJ2-1; 11 positions agree with TRBD2. V shed 4 bases and J 1 base; nucleotides not matched to a gene: 6. Looked up from germline, CDR1 is LGHNA and CDR2 is YNFKEQ. The CDR3 contains 17 residues.

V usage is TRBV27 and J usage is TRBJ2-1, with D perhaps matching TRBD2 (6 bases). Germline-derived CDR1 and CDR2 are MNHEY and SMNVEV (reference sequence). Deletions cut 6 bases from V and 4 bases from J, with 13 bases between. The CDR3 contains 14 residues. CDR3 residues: CASRREGPYNEQFF. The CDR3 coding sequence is TGTGCCAGCAGGCGGGAAGGACCTTACAATGAGCAGTTCTTC.

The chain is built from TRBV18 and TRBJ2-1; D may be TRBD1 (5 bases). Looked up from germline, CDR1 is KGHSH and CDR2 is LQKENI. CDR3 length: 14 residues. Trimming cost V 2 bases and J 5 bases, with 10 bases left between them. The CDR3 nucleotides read TGTGCCAGCTCACCAATACAGGAGAACAATGAGCAGTTCTTC. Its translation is CASSPIQENNEQFF.

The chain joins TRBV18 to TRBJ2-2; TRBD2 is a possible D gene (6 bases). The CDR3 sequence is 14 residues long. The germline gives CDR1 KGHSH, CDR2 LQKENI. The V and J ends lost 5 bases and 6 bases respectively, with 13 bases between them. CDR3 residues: CASSMAVAAGELFF. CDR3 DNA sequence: TGTGCCAGCTCAATGGCCGTAGCGGCCGGGGAGCTGTTTTTT.

This CDR3 is CASIWDLGATDTQYF. The CDR3 bases are TGCGCCAGCATTTGGGACCTTGGCGCGACTGATACGCAGTATTTT. This chain uses TRBV10-2 with TRBJ2-3; D may correspond to TRBD1 or TRBD2 (5 bases each). Germline values: CDR1 WSHSY, CDR2 SAAADI. Trimming pared 7 bases from V and 6 bases from J, leaving 20 bases between. The CDR3 contains 15 residues.

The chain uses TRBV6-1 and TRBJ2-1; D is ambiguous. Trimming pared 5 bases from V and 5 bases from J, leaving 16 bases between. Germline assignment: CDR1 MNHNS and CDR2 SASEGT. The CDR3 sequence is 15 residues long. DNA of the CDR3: TGTGCCAGCAGTCCCACTGCATTGGGGAACAATGAGCAGTTCTTC. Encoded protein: CASSPTALGNNEQFF.

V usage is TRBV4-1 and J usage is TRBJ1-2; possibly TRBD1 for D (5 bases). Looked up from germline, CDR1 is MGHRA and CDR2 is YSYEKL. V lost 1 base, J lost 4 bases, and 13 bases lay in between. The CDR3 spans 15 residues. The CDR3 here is CASSQVGGDTYGYTF. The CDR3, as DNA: TGCGCCAGCAGCCAAGTGGGGGGGGATACCTATGGCTACACCTTC.